The 28 T cell receptor beta chains given below trace back to one sample, sequenced in a study of blood T cell repertoires in COVID-19. Sequenced by immunoSEQ multiplex PCR; TCRdb stores in-frame clones only, minus some. The repertoire holds over 250,000 clones, with roughly 88% as singletons. Sequences were obtained from peripheral blood. Receptors were obtained from a woman aged 25-40 years with acute or convalescent COVID-19.

The DNA of the CDR3 is TGTGCCAGCAGTTACTTACGGGGAGTTGGTGAAGCTTTCTTT. This sequence encodes CASSYLRGVGEAFF. The chain recombines TRBV6-2 or TRBV6-3 with TRBJ1-1; no firm D call. The germline V and J ends were trimmed by 1 base and 7 bases, with 13 bases remaining between them. The CDR3 is 14 residues long. Germline values: CDR1 MNHEY, CDR2 SVGEGT.

V is TRBV11-3 and J is TRBJ2-7, with TRBD1 identical over 11 bases. V shed 5 bases, J shed 3 bases, and the junction held 3 bases outside the gene matches. The CDR3 is made up of 14 amino acids. CDR1 is SGHNT and CDR2 is YENEEA in the germline V gene. CDR3 in amino acids: CASSRGQGGYEQYF. CDR3 sequence (DNA): TGTGCCAGCAGCCGGGGACAGGGGGGCTACGAGCAGTACTTC. The full variable domain, completed using reference TRBV11-3 and TRBJ2-7, is EAGVVQSPRYKIIEKKQPVAFWCNPISGHNTLYWYLQNLGQGPELLIRYENEEAVDDSQLPKDRFSAERLKGVDSTLKIQPAELGDSAVYLCASSRGQGGYEQYFGPGTRLTVT.

The gene calls are TRBV15 and TRBJ2-3, with 14 bases lining up with TRBD2. Trimming at V came to 1 base and at J to 5 bases, leaving 14 bases not matched to a gene. Germline V gives CDR1 LNHNV, CDR2 YYDKDF (reference sequence). This CDR3 comprises 20 residues. The CDR3 here is CATSRASTGTSGSLGDTQYF. The CDR3 DNA reads as TGTGCCACCAGCAGAGCTTCAACCGGGACTAGCGGGAGTCTTGGAGATACGCAGTATTTT.

V gene TRBV11-2 combines with J gene TRBJ2-7; 13 bases match TRBD2. Germline CDR1 reads SGHAT; CDR2 reads FQNNGV. Germline trimming cut 2 bases from V and 6 bases from J; bases unmatched to any gene: 13. This CDR3 is 18 amino acids long. CDR3 loop: CASSLMAGLAGFRGEQYF. The CDR3 DNA follows: TGTGCCAGCAGCTTAATGGCGGGACTAGCGGGATTTCGCGGCGAGCAGTACTTC.

This clone showed up just once. The sample carries other DNA sequences with the same CDR3. The rearrangement joins TRBV18 to TRBJ2-7; 9 positions agree with TRBD1. CDR1 and CDR2 from the germline V gene are KGHSH and LQKENI. CDR3 length: 14 amino acids. V dropped 3 bases and J dropped 1; count of bases not matched to a gene: 1. CDR3 in amino acids: CASSPGTGSYEQYF. CDR3 nucleotides: TGTGCCAGCTCACCCGGGACAGGGTCCTACGAGCAGTACTTC.

This clone was seen more than once but under ten times. The genes are TRBV4-3 and TRBJ2-7; tentative D call: TRBD2 (5 bases). The CDR3 sequence is 15 residues long. CDR1 is LGHNA, CDR2 YSLEER, per germline. V was clipped by 0 bases and J by 1 base, with 10 bases between them. CDR3 sequence (DNA): TGCGCCAGCAGCCAAGACGGCGCGGGTTCCTACGAGCAGTACTTC. Its translation is CASSQDGAGSYEQYF.

This clone came up once. The gene calls are TRBV2 and TRBJ2-1; 7 nucleotides align to TRBD1. The germline V gene encodes CDR1 SNHLY and CDR2 FYNNEI. This CDR3 region has 15 residues. After removal of 5 bases from V and 6 bases from J, the junction contained 10 bases not matched to a gene. CDR3 in DNA: TGTGCCAGCAGTTCGAACAGGGGTGGTTTCAATGAGCAGTTCTTC. Its translation: CASSSNRGGFNEQFF.

The chain recombines TRBV30 with TRBJ2-5; possible D gene TRBD2, 6 bases. The germline CDR1 and CDR2 sequences are GTSNPN and SVGIG (reference sequence). The CDR3 is 13 residues long. Between the trimmed V and J ends, which lost 1 base and 7 bases, there was a span of 13 bases. CDR3 sequence reads: CAWSALAFGTQYF. CDR3 nucleotide sequence: TGTGCCTGGAGTGCCCTAGCGTTCGGGACCCAGTACTTC.

The chain joins TRBV7-2 to TRBJ2-1; TRBD2 agrees at 12 bases. The junction had 4 bases not matched to a gene; V was cut back by 5 bases and J by 2 bases. The CDR3 has 16 amino acids. Germline assignment: CDR1 SGHTA and CDR2 FQGNSA. The CDR3 is CASSPRLAGAYNEQFF. CDR3 bases: TGTGCCAGCAGCCCAAGACTAGCGGGAGCCTACAATGAGCAGTTCTTC.

CDR3: CASSPNGNIQYF. CDR3 DNA: TGCGCCAGCAGTCCGAACGGGAACATTCAGTACTTC. This sequence joins TRBV10-2 and TRBJ2-4; the D is unclear. Germline CDR1 and CDR2: WSHSY and SAAADI. The V end lost 5 bases, the J end lost 7 bases, and 9 bases lay between the germline ends. CDR3 length equals 12 residues.

The chain uses TRBV20-1 and TRBJ2-5, with 8 bases lining up with TRBD2. The CDR3 spans 15 residues. The ends lost 3 bases at V and 2 bases at J; junction bases unmatched: 8. Germline CDR1 and CDR2: DFQATT and SNEGSKA (reference sequence). The CDR3 loop is CSASRASGFQETQYF. Written as DNA, the CDR3 is TGCAGTGCTAGTAGGGCTAGCGGGTTTCAAGAGACCCAGTACTTC.

The chain combines TRBV7-7 with TRBJ2-1; D is perhaps TRBD2 (5 bases). The V end lost 5 bases, the J end lost 2 bases, and 13 bases lay between the germline ends. This CDR3 spans 15 amino acids. Germline CDR1 and CDR2: SSHAT and FNYEAQ (reference sequence). Written as DNA, the CDR3 is TGTGCCAGCAGCACGGGGAATGGTCCCTACAATGAGCAGTTCTTC. It codes for CASSTGNGPYNEQFF.

The V gene is TRBV6-5, the J gene TRBJ2-7; 7 bases fit TRBD2. Losses at the gene ends were 6 bases for V and 5 bases for J; bases not matched to a gene: 10. The CDR3 covers 14 residues. Germline CDR1 reads MNHEY; CDR2 reads SVGAGI. In nucleotides, the CDR3 is TGTGCCAGCAGACGAACGGGGACTAACGACGAGCAGTACTTC. Its translation: CASRRTGTNDEQYF.

The V and J genes are TRBV7-9 and TRBJ1-1; 10 bases agree with TRBD1. The CDR3 totals 15 residues. Germline assignment: CDR1 SEHNR and CDR2 FQNEAQ (reference sequence). V gave up 5 bases and J gave up 4 bases; unmatched junction bases: 7. The CDR3 bases are TGTGCCAGCAGCGCAGACAGGGGGCGCGGCACTGAAGCTTTCTTT. Translated: CASSADRGRGTEAFF.

This chain joins TRBV6-5 and TRBJ2-7; 12 nucleotides match TRBD2. CDR1 is MNHEY, CDR2 SVGAGI, per germline. V shed 2 bases and J 6 bases; nucleotides not matched to a gene: 8. The length of the CDR3 is 16 residues. CDR3 in DNA: TGTGCCAGCAGTTACCACAAGACTAGCGGGAGCCGCGAGCAGTACTTC. Amino acid sequence: CASSYHKTSGSREQYF.

The chain employs TRBV30 and TRBJ1-1; maybe TRBD1 (6 bases). Trimming took 4 bases from V and 1 from J, leaving 10 bases between them. Germline loops: CDR1 GTSNPN, CDR2 SVGIG (reference sequence). The CDR3 length is 13 residues. CDR3 bases: TGTGCCTGGATAAGGACAGCGAACACTGAAGCTTTCTTT. It codes for CAWIRTANTEAFF.

The V call is TRBV11-1, the J call TRBJ2-4, with a weak D call TRBD2 (5 bases). The V end was cut by 4 bases, the J end by 1 base, with 11 bases between. CDR3 length equals 15 residues. CDR1 and CDR2 from the germline V gene are SGHAT and FQDESV (reference sequence). The CDR3 sequence: CASSCQRPAKNIQYF. In DNA form, the CDR3 reads TGTGCCAGCAGCTGCCAGCGGCCGGCCAAAAACATTCAGTACTTC.

V usage is TRBV6-1 and J usage is TRBJ2-2; 12 nucleotides match TRBD2. The CDR3 is 16 amino acids. CDR1 MNHNS and CDR2 SASEGT come from the germline V gene. V shed 4 bases, J shed 4 bases, and the junction held 4 bases outside the gene matches. The CDR3 loop is CASSGPSGRVTGELFF. CDR3 DNA sequence: TGTGCCAGCAGTGGACCTAGCGGGAGGGTCACCGGGGAGCTGTTTTTT.

The rearrangement links TRBV4-3 to TRBJ2-1, with TRBD2 identical over 11 bases. The germline V gene encodes CDR1 LGHNA and CDR2 YSLEER. This CDR3 has 16 residues. Unmatched junction bases numbered 5, after V lost 0 bases and J lost 7 bases. DNA of the CDR3: TGCGCCAGCAGCCAAGATGGTCTAGCGGGAGGAAATGAGCAGTTCTTC. Its protein product is CASSQDGLAGGNEQFF.

This chain uses TRBV19 with TRBJ1-1; D is undetermined. CDR3 length equals 13 residues. The germline gives CDR1 LNHDA, CDR2 SQIVND (reference sequence). The V gene lost 2 bases and the J gene lost 0 bases, with 4 bases spanning the gap. The CDR3 protein is CASSITVNTEAFF. As DNA, the CDR3 is TGTGCCAGTAGTATAACAGTGAACACTGAAGCTTTCTTT. Looking up the rest from reference TRBV19 and TRBJ1-1 gives the full variable domain: DGGITQSPKYLFRKEGQNVTLSCEQNLNHDAMYWYRQDPGQGLRLIYYSQIVNDFQKGDIAEGYSVSREKKESFPLTVTSAQKNPTAFYLCASSITVNTEAFFGQGTRLTVV.

This chain connects TRBV5-1 to TRBJ1-5, with TRBD1 matching over 9 bases. V was clipped by 4 bases and J by 7 bases; unmatched bases: 9. Germline V lookup: CDR1 SGHRS, CDR2 YFSETQ. This CDR3 comprises 15 residues. CDR3 bases: TGCGCCAGCAGCGAAACAGGGGGCGAGGACCAGCCCCAGCATTTT. This encodes CASSETGGEDQPQHF.

The CDR3 region has the DNA TGTGCCAGCAGCCCTATAAGCGGGATAGAGACCCAGTACTTC. It specifies CASSPISGIETQYF. This sequence joins TRBV7-9 and TRBJ2-5; the match to TRBD2 covers 7 bases. V was pared by 5 bases and J by 4 bases, with 7 bases of the junction left unmatched. Germline lookup yields CDR1 SEHNR and CDR2 FQNEAQ (reference sequence). The CDR3 spans 14 residues.

The chain carries TRBV12-3 or TRBV12-4 and TRBJ1-2, with no clear D. Trimming removed 5 bases at V and 5 bases at J, with 3 bases between. This CDR3 has 10 amino acids. DNA of the CDR3: TGTGCCAGCAGTACTTATGGCTACACCTTC. Protein sequence: CASSTYGYTF.

Only one count was recorded for this clone. The V and J genes are TRBV27 and TRBJ1-1, with D perhaps matching TRBD1 (6 bases). Germline loops: CDR1 MNHEY, CDR2 SMNVEV (reference sequence). This CDR3 has 18 residues. The V end was cut by 2 bases, the J end by 0 bases, with 19 bases between. For the CDR3, the DNA is TGTGCCAGCAGTTTAACGTCGGTAACAGGGAAGTTGAACACTGAAGCTTTCTTT. Its translation is CASSLTSVTGKLNTEAFF.

The chain recombines TRBV6-5 with TRBJ2-7; weak D call: TRBD2 (6 bases). The CDR3 loop spans 15 amino acids. CDR1 and CDR2 (germline): MNHEY, SVGAGI. The V end was cut by 6 bases, the J end by 4 bases, with 19 bases between. The CDR3 reads CASSDRETKPYEQYF. The CDR3 nucleotides read TGTGCCAGCAGCGATCGGGAGACGAAGCCTTACGAGCAGTACTTC.

This chain links TRBV19 with TRBJ2-2; 8 bases align to TRBD1. Germline V gene sequence: CDR1 LNHDA, CDR2 SQIVND (reference sequence). The length of the CDR3 is 15 residues. V lost 7 bases and J lost 4; bases outside the gene matches: 8. The CDR3 sequence: CASKPRQGSTGELFF. The CDR3 coding sequence is TGTGCCAGTAAGCCGAGACAGGGGAGCACCGGGGAGCTGTTTTTT.

V and J are TRBV29-1 and TRBJ1-3, with D maybe TRBD1 (5 bases). The CDR3 has 14 amino acids. The germline CDR1 and CDR2 sequences are SQVTM and ANQGSEA. Trimming removed 4 bases at V and 2 bases at J, with 12 bases between. The CDR3 spells CSVVEGLTGNTIYF. For the CDR3, the DNA is TGCAGCGTTGTGGAGGGACTCACTGGAAACACCATATATTTT. The full variable domain, with the rest looked up from reference TRBV29-1 and TRBJ1-3, is SAVISQKPSRDICQRGTSLTIQCQVDSQVTMMFWYRQQPGQSLTLIATANQGSEATYESGFVIDKFPISRPNLTFSTLTVSNMSPEDSSIYLCSVVEGLTGNTIYFGEGSWLTVV.

The J gene is TRBJ2-3, the V gene TRBV2; D perhaps matches TRBD1 (7 bases). Germline values: CDR1 SNHLY, CDR2 FYNNEI. V gave up 7 bases and J gave up 9 bases, with 20 bases separating them. The CDR3 sequence is 14 residues long. CDR3 protein: CASKAGQLPLTQYF. CDR3 DNA sequence: TGTGCCAGCAAGGCGGGACAGCTCCCTCTGACGCAGTATTTT.